The 17 T cell receptor beta chains below were found in one sample sequenced in a study of OX40 agonist ivuxolimab in advanced cancers. The table came from immunoSEQ multiplex PCR; TCRdb's copy has only in-frame clones and leaves some out. The repertoire includes 75,000 to 80,000 clones, approximately 95% of them detected once, and roughly 20% sits in the top ten. The material sequenced was CD4+ or CD8+ T cells sorted from blood, taken in a trial of the OX40 agonist ivuxolimab. The receptors here all came from an adult with an advanced solid tumor such as melanoma, head and neck, liver or kidney cancer.

This chain links TRBV4-3 with TRBJ2-3, with TRBD2 matching 7 bases. The V segment lost 2 bases and the J segment 4 bases; nucleotides outside the gene matches: 6. The CDR3 length is 15 residues. Germline V gene sequence: CDR1 LGHNA, CDR2 YSLEER. The DNA for the CDR3 is TGCGCCAGCAGCCAATTAGGACGGGGGGCAGATACGCAGTATTTT. It yields the protein CASSQLGRGADTQYF.

The gene calls are TRBV13 and TRBJ2-7; D is uncertain. Germline V gene data show CDR1 as PRHDT and CDR2 as FYEKMQ (reference sequence). This CDR3 is 11 amino acids long. Trimming stripped 5 bases from V and 1 base from J, with 3 bases between. CDR3 residues: CASSLSYEQYF. Here the CDR3 DNA reads TGTGCCAGCAGCCTATCCTACGAGCAGTACTTC.

The J gene is TRBJ1-1, the V gene TRBV6-4; 9 bases line up with TRBD1. The CDR3 length is 15 residues. V lost 10 bases, J lost 4 bases, and 13 bases stayed unmatched. Germline-derived CDR1 and CDR2 are MRHNA and SNTAGT. This CDR3 reads CATRDRAGRSTEAFF. CDR3 nucleotide sequence: TGTGCCACACGGGACAGGGCGGGAAGGAGCACTGAAGCTTTCTTT.

The chain has TRBV7-6 and TRBJ1-1; 9 bases match TRBD1. The germline V gene has CDR1 SGHVS and CDR2 FNYEAQ. The CDR3 totals 14 residues. With V trimmed by 0 bases and J by 5 bases, 1 base remained unmatched. The CDR3 DNA is TGTGCCAGCAGCTTAGCCGGGACAGGGACTGAAGCTTTCTTT. Amino acid sequence: CASSLAGTGTEAFF.

V is TRBV11-3 and J is TRBJ2-1; tentatively, D is TRBD1 or TRBD2 (6 bases each). CDR3 length equals 15 residues. Germline V CDR1 and CDR2: SGHNT, YENEEA. The V gene lost 4 bases and the J gene lost 5 bases, with 15 bases spanning the gap. CDR3 region: CASSSRGTPDNEQFF. In nucleotides, the CDR3 is TGTGCCAGCAGCTCTCGGGGGACACCCGACAATGAGCAGTTCTTC.

V gene TRBV7-9 combines with J gene TRBJ2-1, with 8 bases that match TRBD2. Germline CDR1 SEHNR, CDR2 FQNEAQ (reference sequence). J lost 9 bases, V lost 4 bases, and 11 bases had no gene match. The CDR3 consists of 15 residues. CDR3 protein: CASSSTGGRRGEQFF. The DNA of the CDR3 is TGTGCCAGCAGCTCCACGGGGGGGCGTAGAGGTGAGCAGTTCTTC.

This clone has only a few counts. The chain links TRBV4-3 to TRBJ1-6, with D possibly matching TRBD1 (6 bases). Germline V CDR1 and CDR2: LGHNA, YSLEER. V lost 0 bases and J lost 9, with 15 bases in between. This CDR3 region has 16 residues. CDR3 protein: CASSQDGEQGGSPLHF. CDR3 DNA sequence: TGCGCCAGCAGCCAAGATGGGGAACAAGGGGGTTCACCCCTCCACTTT.

This clone was picked up one time. This chain joins TRBV5-4 and TRBJ1-2, with D tentatively TRBD1 (5 bases). Between the trimmed V and J ends, which lost 4 bases and 3 bases, there was a span of 19 bases. Germline values: CDR1 SGHNT, CDR2 YYREEE (reference sequence). The CDR3 has 16 amino acids. The CDR3 DNA is TGTGCCAGCAGCATCTGGGGCCAGGGAGTTCACTATGGCTACACCTTC. It translates to CASSIWGQGVHYGYTF. Together with reference TRBV5-4 and TRBJ1-2, the CDR3 gives the full variable domain: ETGVTQSPTHLIKTRGQQVTLRCSSQSGHNTVSWYQQALGQGPQFIFQYYREEENGRGNFPPRFSGLQFPNYSSELNVNALELDDSALYLCASSIWGQGVHYGYTFGSGTRLTVV.

The gene calls are TRBV21-1 and TRBJ2-7; the D segment call TRBD1 is taken from the table without a DNA check. TRBV21-1 is described as a pseudogene. This CDR3 has 13 amino acids. Here the CDR3 reads CASSKIGGNEQYF. CDR3 nucleotide sequence: TGTGCCAGCAGCAAAATAGGGGGCAACGAGCAGTACTTC.

The gene calls are TRBV4-1 and TRBJ2-5; D gene uncertain. Germline CDR1 reads MGHRA; CDR2 reads YSYEKL. The CDR3 is made up of 13 amino acids. V dropped 1 base and J dropped 5 bases, with 8 bases sitting between them. The CDR3 sequence: CASSQVGRETQYF. In DNA form, the CDR3 reads TGCGCCAGCAGCCAAGTCGGTCGGGAGACCCAGTACTTC.

V gene TRBV27 combines with J gene TRBJ2-7, with 13 bases identical to TRBD2. The CDR3 has 16 amino acids. V lost 4 bases to trimming and J lost 4 bases; unmatched junction nucleotides: 7. The germline CDR1 and CDR2 sequences are MNHEY and SMNVEV (reference sequence). The CDR3 loop is CASSSLTSGRAYEQYF. In nucleotides, the CDR3 is TGTGCCAGCAGTTCCCTCACTAGCGGGAGGGCTTACGAGCAGTACTTC.

This clone was observed a single time. The genes are TRBV7-9 and TRBJ1-2; 8 bases match TRBD1. The CDR3 contains 14 residues. The germline V gene encodes CDR1 SEHNR and CDR2 FQNEAQ (reference sequence). V lost 5 bases, J lost 2 bases, and 4 bases stayed unmatched. Here the CDR3 DNA reads TGTGCCAGCAGCCCACGGACAGGGAACTATGGCTACACCTTC. Translating it yields CASSPRTGNYGYTF.

As DNA, the CDR3 is TGCGCCAGCAGCTTCGCGGGTATGAGCTCCTACGAGCAGTACTTC. It is translated as CASSFAGMSSYEQYF. This chain uses TRBV5-1 with TRBJ2-7, with a possible D match to TRBD2 (5 bases). Trimming shortened V by 2 bases and J by 0 bases, and 12 bases separated the two germline ends. This CDR3 has 15 amino acids. Per the germline V gene, CDR1 is SGHRS and CDR2 is YFSETQ.

This clone was seen a single time. The chain carries TRBV11-2 and TRBJ2-7; D not certain. The V and J ends lost 3 bases and 6 bases respectively, with 6 bases between them. The germline V gene encodes CDR1 SGHAT and CDR2 FQNNGV. The length of the CDR3 is 11 residues. This chain's CDR3 is CASSFRSEQYF. CDR3 coding DNA: TGTGCCAGCAGCTTCCGATCCGAGCAGTACTTC.

The chain is built from TRBV19 and TRBJ1-5; 9 bases line up with TRBD1. The junction had 1 base not matched to a gene; V was cut back by 5 bases and J by 2 bases. In germline, CDR1 is LNHDA, CDR2 SQIVND (reference sequence). This CDR3 comprises 14 residues. CDR3 sequence (DNA): TGTGCCAGTAGTTGGGACAGGGGCAATCAGCCCCAGCATTTT. Translating it yields CASSWDRGNQPQHF.

V usage is TRBV15 and J usage is TRBJ2-7; TRBD2 aligns across 8 bases. Germline V CDR1 and CDR2: LNHNV, YYDKDF (reference sequence). Trimming removed 3 bases from V and 0 bases from J; junction bases left unmatched: 4. This CDR3 contains 15 residues. CDR3 DNA: TGTGCCACCAGCAGGGGACTAGGGGCCTCCTACGAGCAGTACTTC. Its protein product is CATSRGLGASYEQYF.

The chain combines TRBV7-9 with TRBJ2-5, with D unclear. Gene TRBJ2-7 matches the end of the DNA better, so the J call may be wrong. CDR3 length equals 15 residues. CDR1 is SEHNR and CDR2 is FQNEAQ in the germline V gene (reference sequence). CDR3 sequence (DNA): TGTGCCAGCAGCTCACCAAACAGCCGCTCCTACGAGCAGTACTTC. The encoded protein is CASSSPNSRSYEQYF.